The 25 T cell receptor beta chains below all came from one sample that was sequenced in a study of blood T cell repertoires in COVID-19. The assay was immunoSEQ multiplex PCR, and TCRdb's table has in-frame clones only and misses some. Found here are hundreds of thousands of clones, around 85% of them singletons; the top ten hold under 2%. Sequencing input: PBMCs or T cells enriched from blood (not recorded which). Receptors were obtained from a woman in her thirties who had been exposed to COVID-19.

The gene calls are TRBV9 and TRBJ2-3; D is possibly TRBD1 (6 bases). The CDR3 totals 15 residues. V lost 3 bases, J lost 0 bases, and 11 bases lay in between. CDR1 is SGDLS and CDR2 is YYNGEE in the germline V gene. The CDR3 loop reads CASSETGQSTDTQYF. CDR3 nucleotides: TGTGCCAGCAGCGAGACGGGACAAAGCACAGATACGCAGTATTTT.

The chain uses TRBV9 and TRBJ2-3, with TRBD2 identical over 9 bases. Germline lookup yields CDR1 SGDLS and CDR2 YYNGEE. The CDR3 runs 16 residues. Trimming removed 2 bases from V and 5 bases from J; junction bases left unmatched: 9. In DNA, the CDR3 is TGTGCCAGCAGCGTTCGACTAGCGGTGACTATAGATACGCAGTATTTT. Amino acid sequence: CASSVRLAVTIDTQYF. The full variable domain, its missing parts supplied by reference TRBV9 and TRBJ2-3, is DSGVTQTPKHLITATGQRVTLRCSPRSGDLSVYWYQQSLDQGLQFLIQYYNGEERAKGNILERFSAQQFPDLHSELNLSSLELGDSALYFCASSVRLAVTIDTQYFGPGTRLTVL.

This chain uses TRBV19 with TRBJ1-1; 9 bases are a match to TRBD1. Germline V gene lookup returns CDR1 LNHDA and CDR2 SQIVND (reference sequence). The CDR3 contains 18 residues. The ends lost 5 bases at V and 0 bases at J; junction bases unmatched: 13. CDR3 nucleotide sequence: TGTGCCAGTAGTGTAGGTTGGGGACAGGGAAGAATGAACACTGAAGCTTTCTTT. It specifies CASSVGWGQGRMNTEAFF.

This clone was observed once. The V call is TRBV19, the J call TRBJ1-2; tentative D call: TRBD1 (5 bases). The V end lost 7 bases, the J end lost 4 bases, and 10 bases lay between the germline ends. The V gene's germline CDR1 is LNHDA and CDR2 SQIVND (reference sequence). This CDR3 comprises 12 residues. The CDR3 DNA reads TGTGCCAGTACGGGGGGTGCCTATGGCTACACCTTC. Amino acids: CASTGGAYGYTF.

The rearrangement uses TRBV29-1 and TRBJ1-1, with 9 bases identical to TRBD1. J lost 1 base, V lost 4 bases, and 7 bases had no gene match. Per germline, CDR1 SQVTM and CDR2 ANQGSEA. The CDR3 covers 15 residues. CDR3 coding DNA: TGCAGCGTTGGCGGGACAGGGAGGACGAACACTGAAGCTTTCTTT. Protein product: CSVGGTGRTNTEAFF.

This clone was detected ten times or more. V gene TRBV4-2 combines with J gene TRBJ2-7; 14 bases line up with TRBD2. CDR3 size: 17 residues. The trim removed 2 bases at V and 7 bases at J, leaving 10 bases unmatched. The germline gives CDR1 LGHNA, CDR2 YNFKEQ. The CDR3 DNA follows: TGTGCCAGCAGCCAACGCGGGGGACTAGCGGGAGAACGGGAGCAGTACTTC. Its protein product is CASSQRGGLAGEREQYF.

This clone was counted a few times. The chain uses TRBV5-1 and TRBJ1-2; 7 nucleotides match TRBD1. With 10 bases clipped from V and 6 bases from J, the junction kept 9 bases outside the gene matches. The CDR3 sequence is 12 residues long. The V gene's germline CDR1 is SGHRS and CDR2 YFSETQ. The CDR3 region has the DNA TGCGCCCGCCACAGGGGTGGGGATGGCTACACCTTC. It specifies CARHRGGDGYTF.

In DNA form, the CDR3 reads TGTGCCAGTAAGGGCGGGACAGGGGGACAAGTGAGCTTGAACACTGAAGCTTTCTTT. As protein: CASKGGTGGQVSLNTEAFF. V and J are TRBV19 and TRBJ1-1; 11 bases are a match to TRBD1. The J segment lost 0 bases and the V segment lost 7 bases, leaving 16 bases of the junction unmatched. CDR1 LNHDA and CDR2 SQIVND come from the germline V gene (reference sequence). The CDR3 has 19 residues. The variable domain in full, with the rest retrieved from reference TRBV19 and TRBJ1-1, is DGGITQSPKYLFRKEGQNVTLSCEQNLNHDAMYWYRQDPGQGLRLIYYSQIVNDFQKGDIAEGYSVSREKKESFPLTVTSAQKNPTAFYLCASKGGTGGQVSLNTEAFFGQGTRLTVV.

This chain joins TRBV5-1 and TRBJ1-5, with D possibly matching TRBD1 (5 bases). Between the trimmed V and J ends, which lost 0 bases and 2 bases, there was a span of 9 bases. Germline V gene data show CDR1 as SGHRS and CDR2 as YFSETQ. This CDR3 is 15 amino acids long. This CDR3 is CASSLEGVGNQPQHF. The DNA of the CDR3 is TGCGCCAGCAGCTTGGAAGGGGTTGGCAATCAGCCCCAGCATTTT.

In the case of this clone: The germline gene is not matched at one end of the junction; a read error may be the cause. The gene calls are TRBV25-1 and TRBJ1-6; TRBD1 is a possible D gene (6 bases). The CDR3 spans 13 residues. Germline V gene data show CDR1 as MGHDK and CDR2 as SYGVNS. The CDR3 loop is CASSVGRGTPLHF. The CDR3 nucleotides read TGTGCCAGCAGTGTGGGTCGAGGGACACCTCTCCACTTT.

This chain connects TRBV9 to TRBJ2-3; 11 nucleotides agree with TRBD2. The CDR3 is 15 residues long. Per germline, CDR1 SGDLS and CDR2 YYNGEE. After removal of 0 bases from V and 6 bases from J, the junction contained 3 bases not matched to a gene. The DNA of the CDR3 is TGTGCCAGCAGCGTAGTAGCGGGAGGGGGGGATACGCAGTATTTT. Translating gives CASSVVAGGGDTQYF.

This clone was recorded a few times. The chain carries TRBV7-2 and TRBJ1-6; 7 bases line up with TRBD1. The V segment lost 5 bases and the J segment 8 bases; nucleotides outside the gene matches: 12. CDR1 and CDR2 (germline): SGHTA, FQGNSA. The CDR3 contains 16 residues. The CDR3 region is CASSRSVGRGDSPLHF. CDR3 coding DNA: TGTGCCAGCAGCCGCTCCGTCGGCAGGGGGGATTCACCCCTCCACTTT.

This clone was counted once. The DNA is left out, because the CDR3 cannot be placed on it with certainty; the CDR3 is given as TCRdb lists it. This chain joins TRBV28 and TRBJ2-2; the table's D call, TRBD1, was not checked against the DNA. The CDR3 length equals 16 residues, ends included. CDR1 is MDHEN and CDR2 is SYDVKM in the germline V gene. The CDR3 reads CASSSSGQGNTGELFF.

The CDR3 is CASSQEASGGKDTQYF. DNA for the CDR3: TGTGCCAGCAGCCAAGAGGCTAGCGGGGGGAAAGATACGCAGTATTTT. This rearrangement joins TRBV11-2 to TRBJ2-3, with 11 positions matching TRBD2. Trimming at V came to 5 bases and at J to 5 bases, leaving 9 bases not matched to a gene. Germline loops: CDR1 SGHAT, CDR2 FQNNGV. The CDR3 length is 16 residues.

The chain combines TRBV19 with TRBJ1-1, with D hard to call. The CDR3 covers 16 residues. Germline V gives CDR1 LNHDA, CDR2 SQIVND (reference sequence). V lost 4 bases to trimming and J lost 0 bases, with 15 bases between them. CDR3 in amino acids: CASSTVIAGLNTEAFF. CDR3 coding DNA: TGTGCCAGTAGTACGGTTATCGCAGGTTTGAACACTGAAGCTTTCTTT.

The CDR3 reads CASSFSATSGRNEQFF. The CDR3, as DNA: TGCGCCAGCAGCTTCTCCGCTACTAGCGGGAGAAATGAGCAGTTCTTC. The chain recombines TRBV5-1 with TRBJ2-1, with 11 bases fitting TRBD2. CDR1 and CDR2 (germline): SGHRS, YFSETQ. J was trimmed by 7 bases and V by 2 bases; bases with no gene match: 8. The CDR3 has 16 amino acids.

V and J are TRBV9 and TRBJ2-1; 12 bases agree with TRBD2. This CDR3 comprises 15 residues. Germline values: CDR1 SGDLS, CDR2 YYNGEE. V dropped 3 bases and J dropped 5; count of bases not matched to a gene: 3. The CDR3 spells CASSGTSGNNNEQFF. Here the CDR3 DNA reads TGTGCCAGCAGCGGGACTAGCGGGAACAACAATGAGCAGTTCTTC.

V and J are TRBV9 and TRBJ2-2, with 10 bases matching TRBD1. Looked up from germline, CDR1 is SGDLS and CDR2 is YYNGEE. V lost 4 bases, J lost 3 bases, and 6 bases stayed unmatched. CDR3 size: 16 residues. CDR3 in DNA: TGTGCCAGCAGCATGAGACAGGGGGCCGACACCGGGGAGCTGTTTTTT. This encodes CASSMRQGADTGELFF.

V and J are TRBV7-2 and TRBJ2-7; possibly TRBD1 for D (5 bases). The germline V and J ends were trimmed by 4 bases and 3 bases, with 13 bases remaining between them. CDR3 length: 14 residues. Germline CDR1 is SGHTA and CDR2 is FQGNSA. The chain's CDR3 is CASSSPTVNYEQYF. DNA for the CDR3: TGTGCCAGCAGCTCACCGACAGTTAACTACGAGCAGTACTTC.

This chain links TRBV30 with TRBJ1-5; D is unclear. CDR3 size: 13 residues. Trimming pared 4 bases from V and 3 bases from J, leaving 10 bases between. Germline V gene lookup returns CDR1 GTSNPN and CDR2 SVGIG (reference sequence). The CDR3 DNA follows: TGTGCCTGGACAGATGGCTTCAATCAGCCCCAGCATTTT. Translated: CAWTDGFNQPQHF.

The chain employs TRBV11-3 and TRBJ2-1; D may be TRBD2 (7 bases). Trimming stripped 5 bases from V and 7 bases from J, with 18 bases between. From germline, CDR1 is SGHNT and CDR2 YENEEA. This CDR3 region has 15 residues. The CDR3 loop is CASSPGGPIGNEQFF. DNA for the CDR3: TGTGCCAGCAGCCCGGGGGGCCCCATTGGGAATGAGCAGTTCTTC. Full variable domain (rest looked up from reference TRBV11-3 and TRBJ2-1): EAGVVQSPRYKIIEKKQPVAFWCNPISGHNTLYWYLQNLGQGPELLIRYENEEAVDDSQLPKDRFSAERLKGVDSTLKIQPAELGDSAVYLCASSPGGPIGNEQFFGPGTRLTVL.

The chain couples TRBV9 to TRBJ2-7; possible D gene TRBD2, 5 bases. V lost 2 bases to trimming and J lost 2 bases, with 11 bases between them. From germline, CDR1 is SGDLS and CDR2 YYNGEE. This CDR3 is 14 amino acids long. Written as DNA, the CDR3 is TGTGCCAGCAGCGTCGGACTTGGGACCTACGAGCAGTACTTC. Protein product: CASSVGLGTYEQYF.

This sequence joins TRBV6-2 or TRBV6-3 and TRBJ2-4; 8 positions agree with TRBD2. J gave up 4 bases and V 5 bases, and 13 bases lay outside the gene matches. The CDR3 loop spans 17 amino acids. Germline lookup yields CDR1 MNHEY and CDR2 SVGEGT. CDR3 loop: CASSNRRTGGVKNIQYF. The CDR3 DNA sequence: TGTGCCAGCAGTAATAGACGGACCGGGGGGGTTAAAAACATTCAGTACTTC.

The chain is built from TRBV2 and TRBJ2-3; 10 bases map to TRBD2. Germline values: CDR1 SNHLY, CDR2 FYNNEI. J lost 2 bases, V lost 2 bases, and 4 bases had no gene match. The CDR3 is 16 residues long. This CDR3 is CASSEQLAGITDTQYF. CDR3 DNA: TGTGCCAGCAGTGAACAACTAGCGGGGATCACAGATACGCAGTATTTT.

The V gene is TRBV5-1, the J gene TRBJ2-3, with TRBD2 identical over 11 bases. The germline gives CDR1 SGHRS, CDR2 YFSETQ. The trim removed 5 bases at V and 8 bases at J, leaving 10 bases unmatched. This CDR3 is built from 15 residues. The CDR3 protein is CASSLIAGGPGTQYF. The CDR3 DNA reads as TGCGCCAGCAGTCTTATAGCGGGAGGGCCCGGTACGCAGTATTTT.